The present T cell receptor (beta chain) was sequenced within a study of sequential checkpoint blockade in melanoma. Study information: First-line arms were nivolumab then ipilimumab, or the reverse, randomized 1:1. Maintenance nivolumab came after either treatment sequence.

This clone has only a few counts. Treatment noted: randomized to nivolumab then ipilimumab (arm A) or the reverse (arm B). Patients had received no earlier DNA-damaging chemotherapy. Sorted cells were live CD3+CD8+, lacking CD19 and CD56, from PBMCs. The data were produced by immunoSEQ multiplex PCR, yet TCRdb's version contains in-frame clones alone and is incomplete. The sample lists just under 20,000 clones, more than 60% occurring once. The V gene's germline CDR1 is LNHDA and CDR2 SQIVND (reference sequence). The junction had 8 bases not matched to a gene; V was cut back by 6 bases and J by 3 bases. CDR3 length: 15 residues.

V and J are TRBV19 and TRBJ2-7; 10 nucleotides match TRBD2. This TCR derives from a human donor with melanoma. Sequenced material: CD8+ T cells sorted from blood (inferred from file names), taken from a patient given nivolumab and ipilimumab in sequence. The CDR3 region is CASSDVAGGYYEQYF. The CDR3 region has the DNA TGTGCCAGTAGCGACGTAGCGGGGGGTTACTACGAGCAGTACTTC.